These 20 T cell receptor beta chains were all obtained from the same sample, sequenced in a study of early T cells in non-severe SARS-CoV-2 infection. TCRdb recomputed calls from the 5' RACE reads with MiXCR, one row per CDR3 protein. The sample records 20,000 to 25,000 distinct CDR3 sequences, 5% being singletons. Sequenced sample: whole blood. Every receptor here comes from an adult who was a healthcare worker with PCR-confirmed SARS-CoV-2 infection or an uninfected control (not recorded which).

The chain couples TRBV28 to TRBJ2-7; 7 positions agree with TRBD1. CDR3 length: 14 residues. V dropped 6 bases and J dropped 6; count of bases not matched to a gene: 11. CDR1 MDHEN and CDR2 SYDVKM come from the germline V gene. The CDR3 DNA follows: TGTGCCAGCAGCCCCCCAGCAGGGGGTAGCGAGCAGTACTTC. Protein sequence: CASSPPAGGSEQYF.

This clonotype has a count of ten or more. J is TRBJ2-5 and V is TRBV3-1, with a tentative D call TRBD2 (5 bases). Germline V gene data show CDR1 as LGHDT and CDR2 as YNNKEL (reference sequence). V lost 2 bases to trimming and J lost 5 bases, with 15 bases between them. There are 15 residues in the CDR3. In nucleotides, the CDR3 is TGTGCCAGCAGCCAACACACAGACCCGGGGGAGACCCAGTACTTC. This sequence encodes CASSQHTDPGETQYF.

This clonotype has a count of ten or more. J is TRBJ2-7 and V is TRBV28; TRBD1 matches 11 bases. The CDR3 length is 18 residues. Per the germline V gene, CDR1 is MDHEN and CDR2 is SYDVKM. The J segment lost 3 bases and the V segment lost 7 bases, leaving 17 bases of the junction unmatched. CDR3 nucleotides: TGTGCCAGCATTTTTAGGACAGGGGGCGCGGTGTCCTTCTACGAGCAGTACTTC. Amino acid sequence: CASIFRTGGAVSFYEQYF.

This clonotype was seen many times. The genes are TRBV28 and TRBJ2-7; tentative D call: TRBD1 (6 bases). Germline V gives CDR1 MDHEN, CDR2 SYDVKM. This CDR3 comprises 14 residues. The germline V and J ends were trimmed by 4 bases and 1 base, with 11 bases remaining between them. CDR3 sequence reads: CASSWGRGSYEQYF. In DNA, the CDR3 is TGTGCCAGCAGTTGGGGGCGCGGGTCCTACGAGCAGTACTTC.

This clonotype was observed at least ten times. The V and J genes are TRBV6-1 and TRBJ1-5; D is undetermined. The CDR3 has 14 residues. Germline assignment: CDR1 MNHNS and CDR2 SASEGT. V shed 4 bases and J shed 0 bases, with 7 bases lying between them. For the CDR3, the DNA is TGTGCCAGCAGTGGGACGGCTAGCAATCAGCCCCAGCATTTT. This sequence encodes CASSGTASNQPQHF.

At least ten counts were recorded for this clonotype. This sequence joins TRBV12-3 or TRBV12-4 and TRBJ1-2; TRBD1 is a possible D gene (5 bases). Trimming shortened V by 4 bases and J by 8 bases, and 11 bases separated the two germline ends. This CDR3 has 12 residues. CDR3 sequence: CASSSDMRGYTF. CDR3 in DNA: TGTGCCAGCAGTTCGGACATGCGAGGCTACACCTTC.

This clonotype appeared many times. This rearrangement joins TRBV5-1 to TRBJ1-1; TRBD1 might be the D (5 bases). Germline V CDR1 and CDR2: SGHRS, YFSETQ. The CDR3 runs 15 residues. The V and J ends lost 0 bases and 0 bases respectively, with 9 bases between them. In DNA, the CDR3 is TGCGCCAGCAGCTTGGCAGGGCAGTTGAACACTGAAGCTTTCTTT. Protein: CASSLAGQLNTEAFF.

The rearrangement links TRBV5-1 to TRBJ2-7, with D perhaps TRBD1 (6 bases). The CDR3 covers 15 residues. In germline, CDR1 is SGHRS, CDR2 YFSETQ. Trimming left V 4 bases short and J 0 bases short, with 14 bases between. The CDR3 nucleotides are TGCGCCAGCAGCCCCGAGGGGGTCCCCTCCTACGAGCAGTACTTC. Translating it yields CASSPEGVPSYEQYF.

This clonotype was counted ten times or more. CDR3 DNA sequence: TGTGCCAGCAGTTACTCCGGGACAGGGAATCAGCCCCAGCATTTT. Its translation is CASSYSGTGNQPQHF. The J gene is TRBJ1-5, the V gene TRBV6-5, with TRBD1 identical over 9 bases. The V segment lost 0 bases and the J segment 4 bases; nucleotides outside the gene matches: 1. CDR3 length equals 15 residues. Germline CDR1 is MNHEY and CDR2 is SVGAGI.

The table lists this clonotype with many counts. The CDR3: CASSLGQLNTEAFF. CDR3 DNA: TGTGCCAGCAGCTTAGGACAGTTGAACACTGAAGCTTTCTTT. The V and J genes are TRBV7-9 and TRBJ1-1; TRBD1 might be the D (5 bases). Germline-derived CDR1 and CDR2 are SEHNR and FQNEAQ (reference sequence). Trimming removed 1 base at V and 0 bases at J, with 6 bases between. CDR3 length: 14 amino acids. Supplemented by reference TRBV7-9 and TRBJ1-1, the full variable domain reads DTGVSQNPRHKITKRGQNVTFRCDPISEHNRLYWYRQTLGQGPEFLTYFQNEAQLEKSRLLSDRFSAERPKGSFSTLEIQRTEQGDSAMYLCASSLGQLNTEAFFGQGTRLTVV.

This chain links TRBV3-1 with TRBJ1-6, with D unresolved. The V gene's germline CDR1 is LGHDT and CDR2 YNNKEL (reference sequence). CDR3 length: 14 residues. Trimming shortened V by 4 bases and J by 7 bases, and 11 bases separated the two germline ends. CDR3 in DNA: TGTGCCAGCAGCCCCCAGTCGGTGAATTCACCCCTCCACTTT. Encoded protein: CASSPQSVNSPLHF.

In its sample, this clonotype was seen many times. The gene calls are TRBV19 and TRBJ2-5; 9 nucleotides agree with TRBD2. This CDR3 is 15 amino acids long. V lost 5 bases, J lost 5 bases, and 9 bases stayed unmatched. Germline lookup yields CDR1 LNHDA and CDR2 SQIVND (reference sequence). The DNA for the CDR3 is TGTGCCAGTAGTCACACTAGCGGGCCGAGGGAGACCCAGTACTTC. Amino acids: CASSHTSGPRETQYF.

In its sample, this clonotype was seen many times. CDR3 sequence: CASSHETRGTYYGYTF. CDR3 DNA sequence: TGCGCCAGCAGCCATGAGACCAGGGGGACTTACTATGGCTACACCTTC. The J gene is TRBJ1-2, the V gene TRBV4-3, with 7 bases fitting TRBD1. Germline CDR1 and CDR2: LGHNA and YSLEER. V gave up 3 bases and J gave up 3 bases; unmatched junction bases: 10. The CDR3 length is 16 residues.

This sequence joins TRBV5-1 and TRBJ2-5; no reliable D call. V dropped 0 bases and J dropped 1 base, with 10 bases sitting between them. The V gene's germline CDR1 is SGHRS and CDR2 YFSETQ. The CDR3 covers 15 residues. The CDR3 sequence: CASSLAGRTQETQYF. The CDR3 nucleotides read TGCGCCAGCAGCTTGGCCGGGCGCACCCAAGAGACCCAGTACTTC. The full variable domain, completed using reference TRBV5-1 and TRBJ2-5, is KAGVTQTPRYLIKTRGQQVTLSCSPISGHRSVSWYQQTPGQGLQFLFEYFSETQRNKGNFPGRFSGRQFSNSRSEMNVSTLELGDSALYLCASSLAGRTQETQYFGPGTRLLVL.

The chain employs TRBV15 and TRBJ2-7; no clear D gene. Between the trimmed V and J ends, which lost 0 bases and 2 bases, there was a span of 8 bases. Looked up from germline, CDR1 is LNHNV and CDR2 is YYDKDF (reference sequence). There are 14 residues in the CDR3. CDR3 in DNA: TGTGCCACCAGCAGAGATCGGCTAGCCTACGAGCAGTACTTC. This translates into CATSRDRLAYEQYF.

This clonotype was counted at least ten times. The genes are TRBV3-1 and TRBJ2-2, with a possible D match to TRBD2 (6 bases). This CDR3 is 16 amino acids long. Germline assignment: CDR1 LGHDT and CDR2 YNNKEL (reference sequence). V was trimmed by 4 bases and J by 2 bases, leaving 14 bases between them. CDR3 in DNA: TGTGCCAGCAGCCCCTCTGAGCGGGTTAACACCGGGGAGCTGTTTTTT. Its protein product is CASSPSERVNTGELFF.

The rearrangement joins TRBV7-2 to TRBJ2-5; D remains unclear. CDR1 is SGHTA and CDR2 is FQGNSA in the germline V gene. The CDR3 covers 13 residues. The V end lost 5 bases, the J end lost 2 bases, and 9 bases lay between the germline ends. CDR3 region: CASSRYAQETQYF. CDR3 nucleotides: TGTGCCAGCAGCCGCTACGCTCAAGAGACCCAGTACTTC.

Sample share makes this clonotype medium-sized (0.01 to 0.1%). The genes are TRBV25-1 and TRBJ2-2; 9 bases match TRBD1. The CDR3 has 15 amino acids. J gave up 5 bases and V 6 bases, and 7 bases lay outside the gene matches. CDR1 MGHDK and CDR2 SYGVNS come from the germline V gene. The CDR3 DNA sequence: TGTGCCAGCAGCCAGGACAGGGGTAATACCGGGGAGCTGTTTTTT. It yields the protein CASSQDRGNTGELFF.

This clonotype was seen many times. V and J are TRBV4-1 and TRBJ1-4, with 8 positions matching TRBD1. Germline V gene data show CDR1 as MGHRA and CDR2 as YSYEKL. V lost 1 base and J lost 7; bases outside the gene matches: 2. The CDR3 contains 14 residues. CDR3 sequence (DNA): TGCGCCAGCAGCCAAGGACAGGGGTTTGAAAAACTGTTTTTT. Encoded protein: CASSQGQGFEKLFF.

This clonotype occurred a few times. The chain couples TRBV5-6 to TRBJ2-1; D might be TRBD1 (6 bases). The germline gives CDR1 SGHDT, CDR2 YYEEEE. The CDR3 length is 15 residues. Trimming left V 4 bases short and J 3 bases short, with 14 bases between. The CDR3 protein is CASSTDSYYYNEQFF. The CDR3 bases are TGTGCCAGCAGCACGGACAGCTACTACTACAATGAGCAGTTCTTC.